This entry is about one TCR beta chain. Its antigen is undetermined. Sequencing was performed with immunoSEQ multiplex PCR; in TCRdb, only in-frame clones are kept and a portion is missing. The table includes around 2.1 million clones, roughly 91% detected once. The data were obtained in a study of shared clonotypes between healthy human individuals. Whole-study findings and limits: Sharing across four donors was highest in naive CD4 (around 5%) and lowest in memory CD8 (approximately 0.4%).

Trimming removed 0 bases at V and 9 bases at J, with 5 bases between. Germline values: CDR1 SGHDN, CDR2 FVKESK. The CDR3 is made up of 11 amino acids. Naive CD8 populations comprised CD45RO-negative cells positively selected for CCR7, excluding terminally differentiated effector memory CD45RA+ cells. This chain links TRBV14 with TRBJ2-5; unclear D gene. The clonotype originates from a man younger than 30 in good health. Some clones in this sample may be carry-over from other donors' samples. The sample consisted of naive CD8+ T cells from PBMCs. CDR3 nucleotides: TGTGCCAGCAGCCAAGATCGAGCCCAGTACTTC. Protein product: CASSQDRAQYF.